The rows below give T cell receptor beta chains drawn from one sample of a study of T cell changes during pregnancy in multiple sclerosis. The repertoire was sequenced with immunoSEQ multiplex PCR; TCRdb's copy has only in-frame clones and lacks some. The sample consists of over 25,000 clones, 85% to 90% of them appearing once. Sequenced material: CD8+ T cells from peripheral blood mononuclear cells, taken in the second trimester of pregnancy. Source of these receptors: a female donor with multiple sclerosis, enrolled in a pregnancy study. The CDR3 runs from the conserved cysteine through the conserved F or W. D genes are given only for firm matches. Some rows mark clone size as missing; the rest say once, few, many or name a class of expanded clone.

V	J	size	D	CDR3	DNA
TRBV14	TRBJ2-5	NA	NA	CASSQRPSAGTQYF	TGTGCCAGCAGCCAACGGCCTAGCGCGGGGACCCAGTACTTC
TRBV28	TRBJ1-2	NA	NA	CASTFWTRGAYGYTF	TGTGCCAGCACCTTTTGGACTAGGGGTGCCTATGGCTACACCTTC
TRBV4-1	TRBJ2-1	NA	NA	CASSQWADSYNEQFF	TGCGCCAGCAGCCAATGGGCCGATTCCTACAATGAGCAGTTCTTC
TRBV5-4	TRBJ2-1	NA	NA	CASTIEGSYNEQFF	TGTGCCAGCACAATCGAGGGCTCCTACAATGAGCAGTTCTTC
TRBV27	TRBJ1-2	NA	NA	CASRSLSSYGYTF	TGTGCCAGCAGATCACTTTCTTCATATGGCTACACCTTC
TRBV4-3	TRBJ1-6	NA	TRBD1	CASSQYRQGNSPLHF	TGCGCCAGCAGCCAATATCGACAGGGAAATTCACCCCTCCACTTT
TRBV27	TRBJ1-1	NA	TRBD1	CASSLGTGGRTEAFF	TGTGCCAGCAGTTTAGGGACAGGGGGCAGGACTGAAGCTTTCTTT
TRBV27	TRBJ2-7	NA	NA	CASSRSAGGNEQYF	TGTGCCAGCAGTAGAAGCGCAGGAGGCAACGAGCAGTACTTC
TRBV9	TRBJ2-2	NA	NA	CASSTNSGSGAGELFF	TGTGCCAGCAGCACCAACTCGGGATCCGGGGCCGGGGAGCTGTTTTTT
TRBV30	TRBJ1-2	NA	NA	CAWTHSLANGYTF	TGTGCCTGGACTCACAGCCTGGCAAATGGCTACACCTTC
TRBV4-3	TRBJ2-2	NA	TRBD2	CASSLSSGGASELFF	TGCGCCAGCAGCCTCTCTAGCGGGGGGGCATCGGAGCTGTTTTTT
TRBV9	TRBJ1-4	NA	NA	CASSVGLGEKLFF	TGTGCCAGCAGCGTAGGACTTGGAGAAAAACTGTTTTTT
TRBV18	TRBJ2-5	NA	NA	CASSRQSSQETQYF	TGTGCCAGCTCACGACAGAGTTCCCAAGAGACCCAGTACTTC
TRBV19	TRBJ2-7	NA	NA	CASGPGYSYEQYF	TGTGCCAGCGGCCCAGGATACTCCTACGAGCAGTACTTC
TRBV4-1	TRBJ1-5	NA	NA	CASSYEPGHHSNQPQHF	TGCGCCAGCAGCTATGAGCCGGGACACCATAGCAATCAGCCCCAGCATTTT
TRBV21-1	TRBJ2-7	NA	NA	CASSKGWETGRGYEQYF	TGTGCCAGCAGCAAAGGGTGGGAGACAGGGAGAGGCTACGAGCAGTACTTC
TRBV15	TRBJ1-1	NA	NA	CATSSRFDINTEAFF	TGTGCCACCAGCAGTCGCTTCGACATTAACACTGAAGCTTTCTTT
TRBV7-2	TRBJ2-7	once	TRBD2	CASSPRLAYEQYF	TGTGCCAGCAGCCCCAGACTAGCTTACGAGCAGTACTTC
TRBV9	TRBJ2-1	NA	TRBD2	CASSPRDYPYNEQFF	TGTGCCAGCAGCCCTCGGGACTACCCATACAATGAGCAGTTCTTC
TRBV15	TRBJ1-2	once	NA	CATSREFGVNYGYTF	TGTGCCACCAGCAGAGAATTCGGAGTTAACTATGGCTACACCTTC
TRBV7-2	TRBJ1-1	NA	TRBD1	CASSSHRGPPEAFF	TGTGCCAGCAGCTCCCACAGGGGTCCCCCCGAAGCTTTCTTT
TRBV9	TRBJ2-3	NA	NA	CASSPAADTQYF	TGTGCCAGCAGCCCAGCGGCAGATACGCAGTATTTT
TRBV5-1	TRBJ2-7	NA	TRBD1	CASSVGQRSSYEQYF	TGCGCCAGCAGCGTGGGACAGCGTAGCTCCTACGAGCAGTACTTC
TRBV7-2	TRBJ2-3	NA	NA	CASSLDRIPGDTQYF	TGTGCCAGCAGCTTAGACAGGATACCGGGAGATACGCAGTATTTT